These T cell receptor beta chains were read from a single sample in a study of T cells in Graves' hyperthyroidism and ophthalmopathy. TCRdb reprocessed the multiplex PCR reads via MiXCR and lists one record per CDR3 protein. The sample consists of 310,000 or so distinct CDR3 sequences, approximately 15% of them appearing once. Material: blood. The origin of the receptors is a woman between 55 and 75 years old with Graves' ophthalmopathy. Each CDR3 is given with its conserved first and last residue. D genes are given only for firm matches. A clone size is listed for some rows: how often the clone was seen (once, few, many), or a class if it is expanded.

CDR3aa: CSARRLAGGPVGETQYF
CDR3nt: TGCAGTGCTCGAAGACTAGCGGGAGGGCCTGTGGGAGAGACCCAGTACTTC
j_gene: TRBJ2-5
abundance: .
d_gene: TRBD2
v_gene: TRBV20-1

CDR3aa: CASSLGWGGSGNTIYF
CDR3nt: TGTGCCAGCAGTTTAGGGTGGGGGGGCTCTGGAAACACCATATATTTT
j_gene: TRBJ1-3
abundance: few
d_gene: .
v_gene: TRBV12-3/TRBV12-4

CDR3aa: CASRIDSLYYTF
CDR3nt: TGTGCCAGCAGGATAGACAGTTTGTACTACACCTTC
j_gene: TRBJ1-2
abundance: many
d_gene: .
v_gene: TRBV12-3/TRBV12-4

CDR3aa: CASSPEDRRDTEAFF
CDR3nt: TGTGCCAGCAGCCCGGAGGACAGACGAGACACTGAAGCTTTCTTT
j_gene: TRBJ1-1
abundance: few
d_gene: .
v_gene: TRBV7-2

CDR3aa: CASSLGYRDPLSGQYF
CDR3nt: TGTGCCAGCAGCTTAGGATACAGGGACCCCCTATCGGGGCAGTACTTC
j_gene: TRBJ2-7
abundance: many
d_gene: .
v_gene: TRBV7-8

CDR3aa: CSARDRVTGGYEQYF
CDR3nt: TGCAGTGCTAGAGATCGCGTCACAGGGGGCTACGAGCAGTACTTC
j_gene: TRBJ2-7
abundance: many
d_gene: TRBD1
v_gene: TRBV20-1

CDR3aa: CASSQPGHQRGSTEAFF
CDR3nt: TGTGCCAGCAGCCAACCGGGACACCAAAGGGGTAGCACTGAAGCTTTCTTT
j_gene: TRBJ1-1
abundance: .
d_gene: .
v_gene: TRBV4-2

CDR3aa: CASKERGTLNVEQFF
CDR3nt: TGTGCCAGTAAGGAGAGGGGGACTCTCAACGTGGAGCAGTTCTTC
j_gene: TRBJ2-1
abundance: few
d_gene: .
v_gene: TRBV19

CDR3aa: CASSSGGGTGELFF
CDR3nt: TGTGCCAGCAGTTCCGGGGGTGGAACCGGGGAGCTGTTTTTT
j_gene: TRBJ2-2
abundance: few
d_gene: .
v_gene: TRBV12-3/TRBV12-4

CDR3aa: CASSVGGSSTDTQYF
CDR3nt: TGTGCCAGCTCGGTAGGGGGTTCTAGCACAGATACGCAGTATTTT
j_gene: TRBJ2-3
abundance: many
d_gene: .
v_gene: TRBV5-4

CDR3aa: CASSYTPRQGPSFSGNTIYF
CDR3nt: TGTGCCAGCAGTTACACCCCAAGACAGGGGCCCTCTTTCTCTGGAAACACCATATATTTT
j_gene: TRBJ1-3
abundance: many
d_gene: TRBD1
v_gene: TRBV6-5

CDR3aa: CSATRTGRAYNEQFF
CDR3nt: TGCAGTGCAACCCGCACAGGGCGGGCCTACAATGAGCAGTTCTTC
j_gene: TRBJ2-1
abundance: few
d_gene: .
v_gene: TRBV20-1

CDR3aa: CASSYAAGGGRELFF
CDR3nt: TGTGCCAGCAGTTATGCGGCGGGGGGCGGCAGGGAGCTGTTTTTT
j_gene: TRBJ2-2
abundance: few
d_gene: TRBD2
v_gene: TRBV6-5

CDR3aa: CASSLQNYGYTF
CDR3nt: TGTGCCAGCAGCTTGCAGAACTATGGCTACACCTTC
j_gene: TRBJ1-2
abundance: many
d_gene: .
v_gene: TRBV11-2

CDR3aa: CASHYQPRYTEAFF
CDR3nt: TGTGCCAGCCACTACCAGCCTCGTTACACTGAAGCTTTCTTT
j_gene: TRBJ1-1
abundance: many
d_gene: .
v_gene: TRBV5-6

CDR3aa: CASSQNRRGDTIYF
CDR3nt: TGTGCCAGCAGCCAAAACAGGCGGGGAGACACCATATATTTT
j_gene: TRBJ1-3
abundance: few
d_gene: .
v_gene: TRBV3-1

CDR3aa: CASSIRTGGTDTQYF
CDR3nt: TGCGCCAGCAGCATCCGGACAGGGGGCACAGATACGCAGTATTTT
j_gene: TRBJ2-3
abundance: few
d_gene: TRBD1
v_gene: TRBV4-1

CDR3aa: CASSQDRNSGSYEQYF
CDR3nt: TGTGCCAGCAGCCAAGATCGGAATAGCGGTTCCTACGAGCAGTACTTC
j_gene: TRBJ2-7
abundance: .
d_gene: .
v_gene: TRBV4-2

CDR3aa: CASSPMSGTLHYEQYF
CDR3nt: TGTGCCAGCAGCCCAATGAGCGGGACCCTCCATTACGAGCAGTACTTC
j_gene: TRBJ2-7
abundance: .
d_gene: TRBD2
v_gene: TRBV11-2

CDR3aa: CASSYVSSDSPLHF
CDR3nt: TGTGCCAGCAGTTACGTCAGTAGTGATTCACCCCTCCACTTT
j_gene: TRBJ1-6
abundance: few
d_gene: .
v_gene: TRBV6-5

CDR3aa: CATSRGRGADTEAFF
CDR3nt: TGTGCCACCAGCAGAGGGCGGGGGGCGGACACTGAAGCTTTCTTT
j_gene: TRBJ1-1
abundance: few
d_gene: .
v_gene: TRBV15

CDR3aa: CASSLPGAGTDTQYF
CDR3nt: TGCGCCAGCAGCTTACCGGGGGCGGGCACAGATACGCAGTATTTT
j_gene: TRBJ2-3
abundance: .
d_gene: .
v_gene: TRBV5-1

CDR3aa: CASSRTVGSGNTIYF
CDR3nt: TGCGCCAGCAGCCGGACAGTAGGCTCTGGAAACACCATATATTTT
j_gene: TRBJ1-3
abundance: few
d_gene: .
v_gene: TRBV10-1

CDR3aa: CASSFAGARVDTF
CDR3nt: TGTGCCAGCAGCTTCGCCGGGGCCAGGGTCGACACCTTC
j_gene: TRBJ1-2
abundance: few
d_gene: .
v_gene: TRBV5-6

CDR3aa: CASRRQGGGYTF
CDR3nt: TGTGCCAGCAGGCGACAGGGGGGAGGCTACACCTTC
j_gene: TRBJ1-2
abundance: many
d_gene: TRBD1
v_gene: TRBV12-3/TRBV12-4

CDR3aa: CASSQDAGGGPKETQYF
CDR3nt: TGTGCCAGCAGCCAAGATGCTGGCGGGGGGCCGAAAGAGACCCAGTACTTC
j_gene: TRBJ2-5
abundance: many
d_gene: TRBD2
v_gene: TRBV14

CDR3aa: CSASFLGGYTF
CDR3nt: TGCAGTGCTAGCTTTCTGGGTGGCTACACCTTC
j_gene: TRBJ1-2
abundance: few
d_gene: .
v_gene: TRBV20-1

CDR3aa: CASSQGAIQYF
CDR3nt: TGTGCCAGCAGTCAGGGGGCAATTCAGTACTTC
j_gene: TRBJ2-4
abundance: many
d_gene: TRBD1
v_gene: TRBV6-2/TRBV6-3